These 12 T cell receptor beta chains came from one sample sequenced in a study of T-cell memory formation after mild COVID-19. One entry per CDR3 protein results from TCRdb running MiXCR on the 5' RACE reads. Of about 560,000 distinct CDR3 sequences in the sample, about a fifth were seen once. The sample consisted of PBMCs or a T cell subset sorted from them (not recorded which). The receptors come from an adult woman who had mild COVID-19 (a few samples of this study predate the infection). Cell type and time point are not known.

V and J are TRBV20-1 and TRBJ1-1; no definite D call. The CDR3 sequence is 13 residues long. Trimming cost V 5 bases and J 5 bases, with 15 bases left between them. Looked up from germline, CDR1 is DFQATT and CDR2 is SNEGSKA (reference sequence). CDR3 nucleotide sequence: TGCAGTGCTTCCTTACCAGGTCGGACTGAAGCTTTCTTT. Translation: CSASLPGRTEAFF.

This clonotype was counted between two and nine times. The rearrangement links TRBV30 to TRBJ2-1; D remains unclear. Trimming shortened V by 3 bases and J by 4 bases, and 4 bases separated the two germline ends. This CDR3 is built from 11 residues. Germline CDR1 and CDR2: GTSNPN and SVGIG (reference sequence). The CDR3 DNA is TGTGCCTGGAGAGAATACAATGAGCAGTTCTTC. It yields the protein CAWREYNEQFF.

This clonotype showed up many times. This chain connects TRBV18 to TRBJ2-5; 7 bases align to TRBD1. The V gene end was trimmed by 2 bases and the J gene end by 2 bases; junction bases not matched to a gene: 8. The CDR3 is 16 residues long. Per germline, CDR1 KGHSH and CDR2 LQKENI. CDR3 loop: CASSPVTGAQQETQYF. The CDR3, as DNA: TGTGCCAGCTCACCAGTTACAGGGGCGCAACAAGAGACCCAGTACTTC.

The rearrangement joins TRBV4-1 to TRBJ2-2, with 7 nucleotides matching TRBD1. The J segment lost 1 base and the V segment lost 4 bases, leaving 6 bases of the junction unmatched. Germline V gives CDR1 MGHRA, CDR2 YSYEKL. The CDR3 has 16 amino acids. The CDR3 here is CASSLYRGKNTGELFF. As DNA, the CDR3 is TGCGCCAGCAGCCTGTACAGGGGAAAGAACACCGGGGAGCTGTTTTTT.

The chain recombines TRBV5-6 with TRBJ2-3; D gene uncertain. Between the trimmed V and J ends, which lost 4 bases and 1 base, there was a span of 13 bases. The CDR3 has 15 amino acids. Germline V gene sequence: CDR1 SGHDT, CDR2 YYEEEE. Here the CDR3 DNA reads TGTGCCAGCAGCCCCAGGACGGCACGCACAGATACGCAGTATTTT. It yields the protein CASSPRTARTDTQYF.

This clonotype appeared a few times. V gene TRBV4-1 combines with J gene TRBJ2-7; 11 nucleotides align to TRBD1. Germline V gives CDR1 MGHRA, CDR2 YSYEKL. The CDR3 sequence is 16 residues long. V was clipped by 3 bases and J by 3 bases; unmatched bases: 7. The CDR3 loop is CASSQRTGGFVYEQYF. CDR3 bases: TGCGCCAGCAGCCAGAGGACAGGGGGCTTTGTCTACGAGCAGTACTTC.

The chain is built from TRBV4-1 and TRBJ2-3; D not certain. CDR3 length: 16 amino acids. In germline, CDR1 is MGHRA, CDR2 YSYEKL. V was pared by 0 bases and J by 2 bases, with 12 bases between. The CDR3 reads CASSQEGYPSTDTQYF. As DNA, the CDR3 is TGCGCCAGCAGCCAAGAGGGCTATCCTTCCACAGATACGCAGTATTTT.

In this sample, this clonotype turned up many times. The V and J genes are TRBV9 and TRBJ1-6, with a possible D match to TRBD1 (5 bases). Germline loops: CDR1 SGDLS, CDR2 YYNGEE. Deletions cut 5 bases from V and 4 bases from J, with 13 bases between. The CDR3 consists of 15 residues. The CDR3 region is CASSPGTGYNSPLHF. In DNA form, the CDR3 reads TGTGCCAGCAGTCCCGGGACCGGATATAATTCACCCCTCCACTTT.

This clonotype was detected only a few times. The chain has TRBV9 and TRBJ2-1, with D tentatively TRBD2 (6 bases). Germline V lookup: CDR1 SGDLS, CDR2 YYNGEE. This CDR3 comprises 16 residues. Trimming took off 4 bases at V and 0 bases at J, with 14 bases between the two ends. The CDR3 DNA is TGTGCCAGCAGCTTGAAGCGGGTAAACTCCTACAATGAGCAGTTCTTC. This encodes CASSLKRVNSYNEQFF. Based on the CDR3 plus reference TRBV9 and TRBJ2-1, the full variable domain is DSGVTQTPKHLITATGQRVTLRCSPRSGDLSVYWYQQSLDQGLQFLIQYYNGEERAKGNILERFSAQQFPDLHSELNLSSLELGDSALYFCASSLKRVNSYNEQFFGPGTRLTVL.

Many counts were recorded for this clonotype. The chain is built from TRBV5-5 and TRBJ2-1; 10 bases line up with TRBD1. Germline CDR1 reads SGHKS; CDR2 reads YYEKEE (reference sequence). Trimming removed 5 bases from V and 4 bases from J; junction bases left unmatched: 6. This CDR3 has 15 residues. In nucleotides, the CDR3 is TGTGCCAGCAGGTTCGGACAGGGGGAATACAATGAGCAGTTCTTC. It yields the protein CASRFGQGEYNEQFF.

This clonotype was counted only a few times. The V and J genes are TRBV20-1 and TRBJ2-7, with D maybe TRBD1 (6 bases). V was pared by 4 bases and J by 3 bases, with 16 bases between. There are 14 residues in the CDR3. Germline V gene data show CDR1 as DFQATT and CDR2 as SNEGSKA (reference sequence). This CDR3 is CSAKTGFNLYEQYF. The CDR3 nucleotides are TGCAGTGCTAAAACAGGGTTTAATCTCTACGAGCAGTACTTC.

The chain has TRBV7-9 and TRBJ1-5, with D tentatively TRBD1 (5 bases). With 4 bases removed from V and 5 bases from J, the gap between germline ends came to 18 bases. The V gene's germline CDR1 is SEHNR and CDR2 FQNEAQ (reference sequence). The CDR3 is 16 residues long. The CDR3 here is CASSSELGEVYQPQHF. The CDR3 region has the DNA TGTGCCAGCAGCTCAGAGTTAGGGGAGGTTTATCAGCCCCAGCATTTT.